Listed below are T cell receptor beta chains from one sample, sequenced in a study of regulatory T cells in long-lasting Graves disease. Using its own MiXCR run on the multiplex PCR reads, TCRdb lists one record per CDR3 protein. The table lists around 460,000 distinct CDR3 sequences, about 20% of them singletons. The sample in question was peripheral blood mononuclear cells (PBMCs), obtained when the disease was refractory, from a patient treated with antithyroid drugs. Source of these receptors: a female donor with Graves disease. Both conserved end residues are part of each CDR3. The order of the fields is J gene, clone size, V gene, D gene, CDR3 protein, CDR3 DNA. A D gene is named only where the DNA matches it firmly. Rows give clone size only sometimes, using once, few, many, or a class for an expanded clone.

j_call: TRBJ2-3
clone_size: NA
v_call: TRBV7-2
d_call: TRBD2
cdr3_aa: CASSPPGLEGADTQYF
cdr3_nt: TGTGCCAGCAGCCCCCCGGGACTAGAGGGAGCAGATACGCAGTATTTT

j_call: TRBJ1-1
clone_size: NA
v_call: TRBV6-1
d_call: NA
cdr3_aa: CASRLRQNTEAFF
cdr3_nt: TGTGCCAGCAGGCTACGGCAGAACACTGAAGCTTTCTTT

j_call: TRBJ1-4
clone_size: NA
v_call: TRBV5-4
d_call: TRBD1
cdr3_aa: CASREGTEEKLFF
cdr3_nt: TGTGCCAGCAGGGAAGGGACAGAAGAAAAACTGTTTTTT

j_call: TRBJ1-2
clone_size: many
v_call: TRBV20-1
d_call: NA
cdr3_aa: CSATSSGRGYTF
cdr3_nt: TGCAGTGCCACTTCCTCAGGTCGGGGCTACACCTTC

j_call: TRBJ1-2
clone_size: NA
v_call: TRBV10-3
d_call: NA
cdr3_aa: CAGASGRVRGYTF
cdr3_nt: TGTGCTGGAGCCTCGGGCCGAGTCCGAGGCTACACCTTC

j_call: TRBJ1-2
clone_size: few
v_call: TRBV6-1
d_call: TRBD1
cdr3_aa: CASSQEQGASKGYTF
cdr3_nt: TGTGCCAGCAGTCAAGAACAGGGGGCCTCGAAAGGCTACACCTTC

j_call: TRBJ1-3
clone_size: NA
v_call: TRBV11-1
d_call: NA
cdr3_aa: CASSFSGVSSGNTIYF
cdr3_nt: TGTGCCAGCAGCTTCTCCGGAGTTTCCTCTGGAAACACCATATATTTT

j_call: TRBJ2-1
clone_size: NA
v_call: TRBV2
d_call: TRBD1
cdr3_aa: CASANRGFFYNEQFF
cdr3_nt: TGTGCCAGCGCGAACAGGGGGTTTTTCTACAATGAGCAGTTCTTC

j_call: TRBJ1-4
clone_size: few
v_call: TRBV27
d_call: TRBD1
cdr3_aa: CASSGTRGREKLFF
cdr3_nt: TGTGCCAGCAGTGGGACAAGGGGGCGGGAAAAACTGTTTTTT

j_call: TRBJ2-5
clone_size: few
v_call: TRBV5-5
d_call: NA
cdr3_aa: CASSRMTAQETQYF
cdr3_nt: TGTGCCAGCAGCCGTATGACAGCTCAAGAGACCCAGTACTTC

j_call: TRBJ1-4
clone_size: many
v_call: TRBV2
d_call: NA
cdr3_aa: CASSKEKLFF
cdr3_nt: TGTGCCAGCAGTAAAGAAAAACTGTTTTTT

j_call: TRBJ1-1
clone_size: few
v_call: TRBV7-9
d_call: TRBD1
cdr3_aa: CASSFLTGSRGQNTEAFF
cdr3_nt: TGTGCCAGCAGCTTTCTTACCGGGAGTAGGGGGCAGAACACTGAAGCTTTCTTT

j_call: TRBJ2-5
clone_size: NA
v_call: TRBV30
d_call: NA
cdr3_aa: CASDPYQETQYF
cdr3_nt: TGTGCCTCGGACCCGTACCAAGAGACCCAGTACTTC

j_call: TRBJ1-2
clone_size: few
v_call: TRBV4-2
d_call: NA
cdr3_aa: CASSQSLGGYYGYTF
cdr3_nt: TGTGCCAGCAGCCAGTCCTTAGGGGGATACTATGGCTACACCTTC

j_call: TRBJ1-5
clone_size: few
v_call: TRBV6-1
d_call: NA
cdr3_aa: CASSGVRANQPQHF
cdr3_nt: TGTGCCAGCAGTGGGGTCCGAGCGAATCAGCCCCAGCATTTT

j_call: TRBJ2-3
clone_size: NA
v_call: TRBV2
d_call: TRBD2
cdr3_aa: CASSFSAGGADTQYF
cdr3_nt: TGTGCCAGCAGTTTTTCGGCGGGAGGGGCAGATACGCAGTATTTT

j_call: TRBJ2-3
clone_size: NA
v_call: TRBV12-3/TRBV12-4
d_call: TRBD1
cdr3_aa: CASRGDRLTDTQYF
cdr3_nt: TGTGCCAGCAGGGGGGACAGACTCACAGATACGCAGTATTTT

j_call: TRBJ1-2
clone_size: many
v_call: TRBV27
d_call: TRBD1
cdr3_aa: CASSLGQAFLYGYTF
cdr3_nt: TGTGCCAGCAGTTTAGGACAGGCCTTTCTTTATGGCTACACCTTC

j_call: TRBJ1-6
clone_size: NA
v_call: TRBV5-5
d_call: NA
cdr3_aa: CASSFPDYNSPLHF
cdr3_nt: TGTGCCAGCAGCTTTCCGGACTATAATTCACCCCTCCACTTT

j_call: TRBJ2-2
clone_size: NA
v_call: TRBV29-1
d_call: NA
cdr3_aa: CSVEVLLLNTGELFF
cdr3_nt: TGCAGCGTTGAAGTTCTACTATTAAACACCGGGGAGCTGTTTTTT

j_call: TRBJ1-1
clone_size: few
v_call: TRBV4-1
d_call: NA
cdr3_aa: CASSQGSLWRATEAFF
cdr3_nt: TGCGCCAGCAGCCAAGGAAGTCTCTGGCGGGCCACTGAAGCTTTCTTT

j_call: TRBJ2-7
clone_size: few
v_call: TRBV7-8
d_call: NA
cdr3_aa: CASSVAPHNREQYF
cdr3_nt: TGTGCCAGCAGCGTAGCTCCCCATAATCGCGAGCAGTACTTC

j_call: TRBJ2-7
clone_size: NA
v_call: TRBV11-2
d_call: TRBD1
cdr3_aa: CASSSYRGVVRYEQYF
cdr3_nt: TGTGCCAGCAGCTCCTACAGGGGAGTGGTTCGGTACGAGCAGTACTTC

j_call: TRBJ2-5
clone_size: NA
v_call: TRBV18
d_call: NA
cdr3_aa: CASSPRDSKRETQYF
cdr3_nt: TGTGCCAGCTCACCACGCGACTCCAAACGGGAGACCCAGTACTTC

j_call: TRBJ1-2
clone_size: many
v_call: TRBV6-2/TRBV6-3
d_call: NA
cdr3_aa: CASSGSARNYGYTF
cdr3_nt: TGTGCCAGCAGTGGGTCCGCACGGAACTATGGCTACACCTTC

j_call: TRBJ1-4
clone_size: NA
v_call: TRBV4-2
d_call: NA
cdr3_aa: CASSQEYPGGATNEKLFF
cdr3_nt: TGTGCCAGCAGCCAAGAATATCCGGGGGGAGCAACTAATGAAAAACTGTTTTTT

j_call: TRBJ2-2
clone_size: NA
v_call: TRBV7-2
d_call: TRBD2
cdr3_aa: CASTMSGIQNTGELFF
cdr3_nt: TGTGCCAGCACCATGAGCGGGATCCAAAACACCGGGGAGCTGTTTTTT

j_call: TRBJ1-5
clone_size: NA
v_call: TRBV25-1
d_call: NA
cdr3_aa: CASSPRTVGQPQHF
cdr3_nt: TGTGCCAGCAGTCCCCGGACAGTAGGCCAGCCCCAGCATTTT

j_call: TRBJ2-5
clone_size: NA
v_call: TRBV3-2
d_call: NA
cdr3_aa: CASEGGTETQYF
cdr3_nt: TGTGCCAGCGAGGGGGGAACGGAGACCCAGTACTTC

j_call: TRBJ2-2
clone_size: many
v_call: TRBV5-1
d_call: TRBD1
cdr3_aa: CASSLQGAGELFF
cdr3_nt: TGTGCCAGCAGTTTACAGGGGGCCGGGGAGCTGTTTTTT

j_call: TRBJ2-1
clone_size: NA
v_call: TRBV6-5
d_call: NA
cdr3_aa: CANSWERRNEQFF
cdr3_nt: TGTGCCAACAGTTGGGAAAGACGCAATGAGCAGTTCTTC

j_call: TRBJ2-5
clone_size: many
v_call: TRBV10-3
d_call: NA
cdr3_aa: CAISEYSMEHGETQYF
cdr3_nt: TGTGCCATCAGTGAATATTCCATGGAACATGGGGAGACCCAGTACTTC

j_call: TRBJ2-4
clone_size: many
v_call: TRBV7-2
d_call: TRBD1
cdr3_aa: CASSPTRDSYIQYF
cdr3_nt: TGTGCCAGCAGCCCGACCAGGGACAGCTACATTCAGTACTTC

j_call: TRBJ1-5
clone_size: NA
v_call: TRBV28
d_call: NA
cdr3_aa: CASSLTPAGVWQPQHF
cdr3_nt: TGTGCCAGCAGTTTAACCCCAGCAGGGGTCTGGCAGCCCCAGCATTTT

j_call: TRBJ2-2
clone_size: many
v_call: TRBV27
d_call: TRBD1
cdr3_aa: CASSSTGVGELFF
cdr3_nt: TGTGCCAGCAGTTCAACAGGGGTCGGGGAGCTGTTTTTT

j_call: TRBJ2-7
clone_size: many
v_call: TRBV20-1
d_call: NA
cdr3_aa: CSVHRDTPYEQYF
cdr3_nt: TGCAGTGTTCACCGGGACACCCCCTACGAGCAGTACTTC

j_call: TRBJ2-7
clone_size: NA
v_call: TRBV9
d_call: TRBD2
cdr3_aa: CASSVGSEAGDYEQYF
cdr3_nt: TGTGCCAGCAGCGTAGGAAGTGAGGCGGGGGACTACGAGCAGTACTTC

j_call: TRBJ1-2
clone_size: many
v_call: TRBV29-1
d_call: NA
cdr3_aa: CSVEKTVDGYTF
cdr3_nt: TGCAGCGTTGAAAAGACAGTAGATGGCTACACCTTC

j_call: TRBJ2-7
clone_size: few
v_call: TRBV3-1
d_call: TRBD2
cdr3_aa: CASSHGLAGVVGAYEQYF
cdr3_nt: TGTGCCAGCAGCCATGGACTAGCGGGAGTTGTTGGCGCCTACGAGCAGTACTTC

j_call: TRBJ2-7
clone_size: NA
v_call: TRBV14
d_call: NA
cdr3_aa: CASSHLREGGIYEQYF
cdr3_nt: TGTGCCAGCAGCCATCTCAGGGAAGGAGGAATCTACGAGCAGTACTTC

j_call: TRBJ1-2
clone_size: many
v_call: TRBV28
d_call: NA
cdr3_aa: CASSRALNSYGYTF
cdr3_nt: TGTGCCAGCAGTAGAGCCCTGAATAGCTATGGCTACACCTTC

j_call: TRBJ1-2
clone_size: NA
v_call: TRBV20-1
d_call: NA
cdr3_aa: CSARDRGTNYGYTF
cdr3_nt: TGCAGTGCTAGAGATAGGGGAACTAACTATGGCTACACCTTC

j_call: TRBJ2-1
clone_size: few
v_call: TRBV6-1
d_call: TRBD2
cdr3_aa: CASNLGAGGPYNEQFF
cdr3_nt: TGTGCCAGCAACCTGGGGGCGGGGGGACCCTACAATGAGCAGTTCTTC

j_call: TRBJ2-7
clone_size: few
v_call: TRBV15
d_call: NA
cdr3_aa: CATSSPGGAYEQYF
cdr3_nt: TGTGCCACCAGCAGCCCGGGGGGCGCGTACGAGCAGTACTTC

j_call: TRBJ2-2
clone_size: many
v_call: TRBV7-3
d_call: NA
cdr3_aa: CASSLLLAGELFF
cdr3_nt: TGTGCCAGCAGCTTACTCCTAGCCGGGGAGCTGTTTTTT

j_call: TRBJ2-7
clone_size: NA
v_call: TRBV4-3
d_call: NA
cdr3_aa: CASSLTTDRTYEQYF
cdr3_nt: TGCGCCAGCAGCCTAACTACAGACAGAACCTACGAGCAGTACTTC